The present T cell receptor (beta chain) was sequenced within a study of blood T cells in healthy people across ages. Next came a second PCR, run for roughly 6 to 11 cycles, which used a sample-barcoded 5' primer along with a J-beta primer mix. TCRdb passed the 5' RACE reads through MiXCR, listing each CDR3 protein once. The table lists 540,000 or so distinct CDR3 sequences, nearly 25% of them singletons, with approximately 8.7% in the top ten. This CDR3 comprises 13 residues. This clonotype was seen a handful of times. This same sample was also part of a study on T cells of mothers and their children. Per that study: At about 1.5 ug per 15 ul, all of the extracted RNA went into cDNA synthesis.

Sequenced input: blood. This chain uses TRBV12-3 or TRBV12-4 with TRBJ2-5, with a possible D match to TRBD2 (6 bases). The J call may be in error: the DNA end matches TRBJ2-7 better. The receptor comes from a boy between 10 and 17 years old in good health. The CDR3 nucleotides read TGTGCCAGCAGATTTAGCGGCTCCTACGAGCAGTACTTC. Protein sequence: CASRFSGSYEQYF.